Listed below are T cell receptor beta chains from one sample, sequenced in a study of T cell changes during pregnancy in multiple sclerosis. Generated by immunoSEQ multiplex PCR, the TCRdb table keeps only in-frame clones and is missing some. Among under 85,000 clones listed, about nine tenths were seen once. The source material was peripheral blood, sampled in the third trimester of pregnancy. The receptors were gathered from a female donor with multiple sclerosis, enrolled in a pregnancy study. Both conserved end residues are part of each CDR3. Each record gives: D gene, V gene, J gene, clone size, CDR3 protein, CDR3 DNA. D genes are given only for firm matches. Expanded clones are given a class, and other clones once, few, many or no size at all.

NA	TRBV11-2	TRBJ2-1	NA	CASKPAGRHNEQFF	TGTGCCAGCAAGCCGGCGGGGCGACACAATGAGCAGTTCTTC
NA	TRBV6-6	TRBJ2-1	NA	CASSYTGGLWDEQFF	TGTGCCAGCAGTTACACGGGGGGCCTATGGGATGAGCAGTTCTTC
NA	TRBV5-1	TRBJ2-1	NA	CASSLGAEHNEQFF	TGCGCCAGCAGCTTGGGAGCGGAACACAATGAGCAGTTCTTC
TRBD1	TRBV7-7	TRBJ2-1	NA	CASSLTGFPKNEQFF	TGTGCCAGCAGCTTGACAGGGTTCCCGAAGAATGAGCAGTTCTTC
NA	TRBV4-1	TRBJ2-7	NA	CASSQDRRVREQYF	TGCGCCAGCAGCCAAGACAGGCGGGTGAGGGAGCAGTACTTC
NA	TRBV18	TRBJ2-7	NA	CASSPVAREQYF	TGTGCCAGCTCACCGGTCGCTAGAGAGCAGTACTTC
NA	TRBV19	TRBJ1-3	NA	CASSTGTGVGNTIYF	TGTGCCAGTAGTACCGGGACGGGAGTAGGAAACACCATATATTTT
NA	TRBV5-1	TRBJ1-1	NA	CASSISRLDNTEAFF	TGCGCCAGCAGTATTTCCAGGTTGGATAACACTGAAGCTTTCTTT
NA	TRBV7-2	TRBJ1-6	NA	CASSPPRKGDSPLHF	TGTGCCAGCAGCCCTCCTAGGAAGGGAGATTCACCCCTCCACTTT
TRBD1	TRBV7-8	TRBJ1-3	NA	CASSSRDRDVNTIYF	TGTGCCAGCAGTTCCCGGGACAGAGATGTAAACACCATATATTTT
TRBD2	TRBV30	TRBJ2-2	NA	CAWGRGGELFF	TGTGCCTGGGGGAGGGGCGGGGAGCTGTTTTTT
NA	TRBV18	TRBJ1-5	NA	CASSRGFNQPQHF	TGTGCCAGCTCAAGGGGCTTCAATCAGCCCCAGCATTTT
NA	TRBV7-9	TRBJ1-2	NA	CASSLGVAGEYGYTF	TGTGCCAGCAGCTTAGGGGTGGCAGGGGAGTATGGCTACACCTTC
NA	TRBV7-8	TRBJ1-3	NA	CASSTHSAGNTIYF	TGTGCCAGCAGCACCCACTCGGCTGGAAACACCATATATTTT
NA	TRBV5-8	TRBJ2-3	once	CASSLRRFPTDTQYF	TGTGCCAGCAGCTTGCGGCGGTTCCCCACAGATACGCAGTATTTT
NA	TRBV5-6	TRBJ2-5	NA	CASSLGGLEGETQYF	TGTGCCAGCAGCTTGGGAGGGTTGGAGGGGGAGACCCAGTACTTC
TRBD2	TRBV7-2	TRBJ2-7	NA	CASSLTSGGPSYEQYF	TGTGCCAGCAGCTTAACTAGCGGGGGCCCATCCTACGAGCAGTACTTC
NA	TRBV4-2	TRBJ2-5	NA	CASSQTSGQETQYF	TGTGCCAGCAGCCAAACTAGTGGACAAGAGACCCAGTACTTC
TRBD1	TRBV7-2	TRBJ1-2	few	CASSPSGGGYGYTF	TGTGCCAGCAGCCCATCAGGGGGAGGCTATGGCTACACCTTC
TRBD1	TRBV27	TRBJ1-2	NA	CASSPNGETGYGYTF	TGTGCCAGCAGTCCCAACGGAGAGACAGGGTATGGCTACACCTTC